This T cell receptor (beta chain) was profiled in a study of blood T cell repertoires in COVID-19. Study summary: Sources were T cells, B-cell-depleted T cells, or PBMCs; the material itself was cDNA or gDNA.

Original processing notes: Amplifying reference gene primers gave estimates of nucleated cell counts. The protocol was immunoSEQ multiplex PCR, while the TCRdb copy is restricted to in-frame clones and leaves out a portion. The DNA was the basis for D and trimming; V, J and clone size are from that table. The table shows hundreds of thousands of clones, with around 85% occurring only once. This clone was found a few times. V lost 1 base, J lost 6 bases, and 13 bases lay in between. The CDR3 extends over 14 amino acids. Germline CDR1 is LNHNV and CDR2 is YYDKDF (reference sequence). The specimen sequenced was peripheral blood. This sequence originates from a woman under 30 with acute or convalescent COVID-19. This rearrangement joins TRBV15 to TRBJ2-7; weak D call: TRBD2 (5 bases). The CDR3 nucleotides are TGTGCCACCAGCAGAGCTAGCCCCCTTGGCGAGCAGTACTTC. This encodes CATSRASPLGEQYF.